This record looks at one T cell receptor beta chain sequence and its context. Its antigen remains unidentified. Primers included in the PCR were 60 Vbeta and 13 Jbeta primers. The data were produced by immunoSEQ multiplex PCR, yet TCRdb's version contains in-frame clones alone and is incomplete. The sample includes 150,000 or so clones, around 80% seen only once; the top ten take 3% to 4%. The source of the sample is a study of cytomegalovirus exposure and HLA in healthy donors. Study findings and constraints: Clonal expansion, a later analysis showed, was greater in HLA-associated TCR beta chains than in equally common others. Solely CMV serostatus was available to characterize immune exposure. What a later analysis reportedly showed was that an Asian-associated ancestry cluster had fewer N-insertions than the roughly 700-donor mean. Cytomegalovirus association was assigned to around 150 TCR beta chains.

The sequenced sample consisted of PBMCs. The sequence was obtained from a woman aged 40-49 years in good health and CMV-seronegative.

In DNA form, the CDR3 reads TGTGCCAGCAGCCCTACTAGCGGGACGAGCTCCTACGAGCAGTACTTC. As protein: CASSPTSGTSSYEQYF. V gene TRBV11-3 combines with J gene TRBJ2-7; TRBD2 matches at 10 bases. The CDR3 is 16 residues long. Germline V gives CDR1 SGHNT, CDR2 YENEEA. V lost 5 bases to trimming and J lost 0 bases; unmatched junction nucleotides: 7.